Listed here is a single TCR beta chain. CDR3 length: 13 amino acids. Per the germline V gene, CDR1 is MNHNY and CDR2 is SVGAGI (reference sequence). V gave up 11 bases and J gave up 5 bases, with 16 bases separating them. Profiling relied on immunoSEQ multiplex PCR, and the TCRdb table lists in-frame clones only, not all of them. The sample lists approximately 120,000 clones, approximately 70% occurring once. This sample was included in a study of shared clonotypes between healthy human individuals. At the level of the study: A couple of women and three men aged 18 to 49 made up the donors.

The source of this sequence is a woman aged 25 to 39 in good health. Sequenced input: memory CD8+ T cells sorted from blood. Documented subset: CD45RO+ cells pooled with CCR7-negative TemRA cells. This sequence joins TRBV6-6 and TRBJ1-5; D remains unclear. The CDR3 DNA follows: TGTGCCGGGTCCAAATCCAGCGATCAGCCCCAGCATTTT. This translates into CAGSKSSDQPQHF.